The 5 T cell receptor beta chains presented below share a single source sample, sequenced in a study of cytomegalovirus exposure and HLA in healthy donors. Use of 60 Vbeta and 13 Jbeta primers characterized the PCR. The table came from immunoSEQ multiplex PCR; TCRdb's copy has only in-frame clones and leaves some out. The sample includes about 130,000 clones, 75% to 85% seen only once; the top ten take around 2.5%. Sample: PBMCs. The origin of the receptors is a man younger than 45 in good health and CMV-seronegative.

This sequence joins TRBV6-1 and TRBJ2-7; 9 positions agree with TRBD2. V shed 1 base, J shed 7 bases, and the junction held 5 bases outside the gene matches. This CDR3 is 14 amino acids long. Germline assignment: CDR1 MNHNS and CDR2 SASEGT. DNA of the CDR3: TGTGCCAGCAGTGAAGTCGCGGGGGGGAGGGAGCAGTACTTC. It encodes CASSEVAGGREQYF.

This chain joins TRBV7-9 and TRBJ1-1; D may be TRBD1 (6 bases). The CDR3 contains 14 residues. Per germline, CDR1 SEHNR and CDR2 FQNEAQ (reference sequence). V was pared by 8 bases and J by 6 bases, with 19 bases between. CDR3 residues: CASVRAGQGSEAFF. For the CDR3, the DNA is TGTGCCAGCGTCCGGGCAGGCCAGGGGTCTGAAGCTTTCTTT.

This rearrangement joins TRBV5-1 to TRBJ2-5; 7 nucleotides line up with TRBD2. Germline assignment: CDR1 SGHRS and CDR2 YFSETQ. J gave up 5 bases and V 4 bases, and 14 bases lay outside the gene matches. The CDR3 has 16 residues. The CDR3 loop reads CASSLRGVGEPETQYF. CDR3 nucleotides: TGCGCCAGCAGCCTACGGGGGGTTGGAGAACCGGAGACCCAGTACTTC.

This chain links TRBV5-6 with TRBJ2-7; unclear D gene. The CDR3 extends over 12 amino acids. CDR1 SGHDT and CDR2 YYEEEE come from the germline V gene. With 3 bases removed from V and 0 bases from J, the gap between germline ends came to 4 bases. CDR3 DNA sequence: TGTGCCAGCAGCTCAGTCTCCTACGAGCAGTACTTC. This translates into CASSSVSYEQYF.

The J gene is TRBJ1-1, the V gene TRBV5-1; D is ambiguous. The V end was cut by 2 bases, the J end by 1 base, with 6 bases between. CDR1 and CDR2 (germline): SGHRS, YFSETQ. This CDR3 has 13 amino acids. The CDR3 coding sequence is TGCGCCAGCAGCTTCACAGCGAACACTGAAGCTTTCTTT. Amino acids: CASSFTANTEAFF.